This record covers a single T cell receptor beta chain. V was shortened by 1 base and J by 4 bases, with 13 bases between the two germline ends. The CDR3 is made up of 16 amino acids. Germline values: CDR1 MGHRA, CDR2 YSYEKL. This sample was taken from a study of blood T cell repertoires in COVID-19. Study details: The samples span acute and convalescent COVID-19 from the United States, Italy and Spain. Nucleic acid was either cDNA or gDNA, and it came from T cells, B-cell-depleted T cells, or PBMCs.

Individuals aged roughly 18 to 95 years were recruited from 24 US areas. Original processing notes: Amplification of reference gene primers provided the estimated nucleated cell counts. Profiling relied on immunoSEQ multiplex PCR, and the TCRdb table lists in-frame clones only, not all of them. The DNA was the basis for D and trimming; V, J and clone size are from that table. This sample has 350,000 or so clones, with 92% found just once. The source material was PBMCs or T cells enriched from blood (not recorded which). The chain is built from TRBV4-1 and TRBJ1-4; D may be TRBD1 (5 bases). This receptor was obtained from a woman between 25 and 40 years old who had recovered from COVID-19. DNA for the CDR3: TGCGCCAGCAGCCAAGCCTCAGGGACTCATAATGAAAAACTGTTTTTT. Amino acid sequence: CASSQASGTHNEKLFF.